This TCR beta chain was captured by sequencing in a study of blood T cells in healthy people across ages. The study recruited healthy Caucasian donors from Russia who were aged about 6 to 95. Isolation of PBMCs gave at least 7 million cells per sample. Findings of the study overall: TCR beta diversity per million T cells fell roughly linearly with age. Aged donors had fewer naive CD4+ cells and lower diversity than long-lived donors.

The V and J ends lost 3 bases and 3 bases respectively, with 12 bases between them. The CDR3 is 14 amino acids. From germline, CDR1 is SEHNR and CDR2 FQNEAQ (reference sequence). PCR was performed a second time for roughly 7 to 11 cycles using a sample-barcoded 5' primer and a J-beta primer mix. TCRdb re-called the 5' RACE reads with MiXCR, one entry per CDR3 protein. The table records some 710,000 distinct CDR3 sequences, more than 35% of them present only once. On this clonotype itself: Its antigen is not identified.

This chain connects TRBV7-9 to TRBJ2-7, with a weak D call TRBD2 (6 bases). The receptor was derived from a man older than 75 in good health. Material: blood. The DNA for the CDR3 is TGTGCCAGCAGCTTTATGGCGGGAAACTACGAGCAGTACTTC. It specifies CASSFMAGNYEQYF.